The 26 T cell receptor beta chains listed next were all sequenced from one sample in a study of human CD8 memory T cell subsets. UMI-labeled 5' RACE yielded the TCR beta libraries. TCRdb re-called the 5' RACE reads and gives one entry per CDR3 protein, without DNA. Recorded for this sample: over 10,000 distinct CDR3 sequences. Specimen: CD8+ T cells from PBMCs. The receptor source for this set is a human donor in good health.

The J gene is TRBJ2-5, the V gene TRBV20-1; TCRdb returns TRBD1, unconfirmable since there is no DNA. Germline CDR1 and CDR2: DFQATT and SNEGSKA (reference sequence). The CDR3 consists of 17 residues. The CDR3 sequence: CSARGNPAQGLQETQYF.

The chain carries TRBV15 and TRBJ1-2. This CDR3 has 15 residues. The V gene's germline CDR1 is LNHNV and CDR2 YYDKDF (reference sequence). This CDR3 is CATSRDLTRNYGYTF.

The chain recombines TRBV7-3 with TRBJ2-3; the TCRdb D gene call, TRBD2, has no DNA to confirm it. Germline V gives CDR1 SGHTA, CDR2 FQGTGA. CDR3 length equals 14 residues. The CDR3 is CASSFLGPTDTQYF.

This chain joins TRBV6-4 and TRBJ2-1. Germline V lookup: CDR1 MRHNA, CDR2 SNTAGT. This CDR3 region has 13 residues. The CDR3 spells CASSEGLSNEQFF.

This sequence joins TRBV27 and TRBJ2-5; the D call of TRBD1 rests on TCRdb alone, since no DNA is present to check it. There are 14 residues in the CDR3. Germline CDR1 reads MNHEY; CDR2 reads SMNVEV (reference sequence). CDR3 sequence reads: CASKPDRGRETQYF.

The CDR3 loop reads CASSQSRGALTDTQYF. This chain links TRBV4-3 with TRBJ2-3; TCRdb gives TRBD1 as the D gene, but with no DNA this cannot be confirmed. Germline V lookup: CDR1 LGHNA, CDR2 YSLEER. The CDR3 length is 16 residues.

The gene calls are TRBV18 and TRBJ1-3; TCRdb picks TRBD1, but there is no DNA to check that call. The CDR3 consists of 20 residues. Germline V gene sequence: CDR1 KGHSH, CDR2 LQKENI. The CDR3 region is CASSPKTGGEIMSSGNTIYF.

This sequence joins TRBV6-4 and TRBJ2-1. CDR3 length: 15 residues. Germline loops: CDR1 MRHNA, CDR2 SNTAGT. The CDR3 spells CASSDGQSSYNEQFF.

V usage is TRBV28 and J usage is TRBJ2-5. CDR1 and CDR2 (germline): MDHEN, SYDVKM. This CDR3 is 13 amino acids long. CDR3 protein: CASSLYTRQTQYF.

This chain connects TRBV7-3 to TRBJ2-6. The CDR3 sequence is 15 residues long. Germline V gene lookup returns CDR1 SGHTA and CDR2 FQGTGA. The chain's CDR3 is CASSLTGTGANVLTF.

V and J are TRBV4-3 and TRBJ2-7. Germline CDR1 reads LGHNA; CDR2 reads YSLEER. The CDR3 consists of 13 residues. The CDR3 spells CASSQDRHYEQYF.

The rearrangement joins TRBV2 to TRBJ2-7; without DNA, the TCRdb call of TRBD2 cannot be checked. The germline gives CDR1 SNHLY, CDR2 FYNNEI. The CDR3 length is 15 residues. CDR3 sequence: CASSEFWGRVDEQYF.

The chain recombines TRBV18 with TRBJ2-7; the TRBD1 assignment by TCRdb is unverifiable without DNA. Germline V CDR1 and CDR2: KGHSH, LQKENI. The CDR3 totals 17 residues. CDR3 protein: CASSHNPRDREAYEQYF.

The V gene is TRBV6-5, the J gene TRBJ1-1; with no DNA, the TCRdb D assignment of TRBD1 cannot be verified. There are 13 residues in the CDR3. Germline CDR1 and CDR2: MNHEY and SVGAGI. The CDR3 spells CASRPTGETEAFF.

The V and J genes are TRBV27 and TRBJ2-1; TCRdb returns TRBD1, unconfirmable since there is no DNA. Germline CDR1 and CDR2: MNHEY and SMNVEV (reference sequence). The CDR3 contains 16 residues. The CDR3: CASKDRGGSVLNEQFF.

The J gene is TRBJ2-7, the V gene TRBV7-7; TCRdb's assignment of TRBD1 cannot be checked, as there is no DNA. CDR1 SSHAT and CDR2 FNYEAQ come from the germline V gene (reference sequence). The CDR3 has 13 residues. CDR3 region: CASSLARDREQYF.

The chain links TRBV30 to TRBJ2-4; absent DNA, TCRdb's TRBD2 call cannot be checked. The CDR3 contains 18 residues. The V gene's germline CDR1 is GTSNPN and CDR2 SVGIG (reference sequence). The CDR3 here is CAWSRLLAGGLAKNIQYF.

The chain joins TRBV6-1 to TRBJ1-5. The germline V gene encodes CDR1 MNHNS and CDR2 SASEGT. The CDR3 loop spans 18 amino acids. CDR3 amino acids: CASSEDTAGRASNQPQHF.

The chain employs TRBV7-8 and TRBJ2-3; TCRdb picks TRBD1, but there is no DNA to check that call. CDR1 and CDR2 (germline): SGHVS, FQNEAQ. The CDR3 runs to 15 residues. CDR3 loop: CASSSVPGGSDTQYF. Based on the CDR3 plus reference TRBV7-8 and TRBJ2-3, the full variable domain is GAGVSQSPRYKVAKRGQDVALRCDPISGHVSLFWYQQALGQGPEFLTYFQNEAQLDKSGLPSDRFFAERPEGSVSTLKIQRTQQEDSAVYLCASSSVPGGSDTQYFGPGTRLTVL.

The J gene is TRBJ1-2, the V gene TRBV27; with no DNA, the TCRdb D assignment of TRBD1 cannot be verified. The germline V gene has CDR1 MNHEY and CDR2 SMNVEV (reference sequence). This CDR3 region has 16 residues. The CDR3 is CATLDRTVPFFYGYTF.

The rearrangement uses TRBV5-1 and TRBJ2-7. CDR3 length equals 15 residues. Germline CDR1 reads SGHRS; CDR2 reads YFSETQ. CDR3 region: CASSLGSSSSYEQYF.

The chain recombines TRBV10-3 with TRBJ1-2. The V gene's germline CDR1 is ENHRY and CDR2 SYGVKD. The CDR3 contains 14 residues. The CDR3 region is CAISESTRFYGYTF.

This clonotype is deemed medium-sized by its frequency. V is TRBV7-6 and J is TRBJ2-1; TCRdb outputs TRBD2, but without DNA this stays unchecked. The CDR3 loop spans 15 amino acids. CDR1 and CDR2 (germline): SGHVS, FNYEAQ. CDR3 protein: CASSFLAGGSDEQFF.

The chain couples TRBV4-1 to TRBJ2-5; the TRBD1 assignment by TCRdb is unverifiable without DNA. Per germline, CDR1 MGHRA and CDR2 YSYEKL. The CDR3 runs 15 residues. CDR3 sequence reads: CASSHIQEFQETQYF.

The V call is TRBV20-1, the J call TRBJ2-1; lacking DNA, the TRBD2 call made by TCRdb goes unchecked. CDR1 and CDR2 from the germline V gene are DFQATT and SNEGSKA (reference sequence). This CDR3 has 16 amino acids. The CDR3 here is CSARVPGDRSYNEQFF.

The V call is TRBV3-2, the J call TRBJ1-1. TRBV3-2 is designated a pseudogene. The CDR3 runs to 15 residues. CDR3: CASSQGEWQSTEAFF.